This TCR beta chain was sequenced in a study of blood T cell repertoires in COVID-19 (dated by TCRdb to 2018 to 2020). Regarding the research as a whole: Collaborator samples came from the United States, Italy and Spain and covered acute and convalescent phases of COVID-19. A freely available public database, intended as a resource for researchers studying the immune response to SARS-CoV-2, is where the repertoires were released. Where available, HLA class I and class II types were obtained from metadata supplied by the sample provider rather than from assay-based typing. The prospective study material was composed of cDNA or gDNA derived from T cells, B-cell-depleted T cells, or PBMCs. A de-identified subject ID, COVID-19 status, age in years and sex were almost always included in the sample metadata. The samples were drawn from two sources: the first 160 participants of the ongoing ImmuneRACE study, and over 950 subjects contributed by 6 global collaborators. The dataset comprised deeply sampled blood TCRbeta repertoires from subjects exposed to, actively infected with, or recovered from COVID-19.

The CDR3 has 15 amino acids, counting the end cysteine and phenylalanine. Only the CDR3 DNA stays, 45 bases, in frame from base 1. Germline trimming: 6 bases from V, 0 bases from J; junction bases outside gene matches: 5. According to the germline V gene, CDR1 reads SGHTA and CDR2 reads FQGNSA. General findings and caveats noted by the study authors: The quantity of clinical and demographic metadata differed by source and by participant and was supplied without curation.

Whole blood was collected in K2EDTA tubes by collaborating institutions according to the institutions' own protocols. For TCRbeta analysis, collaborators shipped samples as frozen whole blood, isolated PBMCs, or DNA extracted from either of those sample types. TCRbeta CDR3 regions were amplified from genomic DNA by means of the immunoSEQ Assay, a bias-controlled multiplex PCR. The study's processing was this. Nucleated cell counts per sample were estimated from amplification of reference gene primers within the assay. To quantify the absolute abundance of each unique TCRbeta CDR3 rearrangement, sequence reads were collapsed and filtered. Productive Simpson clonality was computed per sample as the square root of Simpson's diversity index over productive rearrangements. TCRdb carries this immuneACCESS record with in-frame sequences only. Its versions omit some clonotypes, under half of them owing to an unresolved V gene in the studies checked, with the rest unexplained. The DNA was the basis for D and trimming; V, J and clone size are from that table. In all, the sample holds about 100,000 clones, and about 85% of those were seen once. The ten largest clonotypes hold 3.8% of the sample.

This clone has a handful of counts. This receptor's antigen is unknown. Within one base of it there is no much larger clone, and no base qualities were kept. The specimen sequenced was peripheral blood. The chain joins TRBV7-2 to TRBJ1-1, with 9 junctional bases fitting TRBD1. This receptor was taken from a man aged 60 to 69 with acute or convalescent COVID-19. CDR3 region: CASRLQGAVNTEAFF. The DNA is TGTGCCAGCAGATTACAGGGGGCGGTGAACACTGAAGCTTTCTTT.